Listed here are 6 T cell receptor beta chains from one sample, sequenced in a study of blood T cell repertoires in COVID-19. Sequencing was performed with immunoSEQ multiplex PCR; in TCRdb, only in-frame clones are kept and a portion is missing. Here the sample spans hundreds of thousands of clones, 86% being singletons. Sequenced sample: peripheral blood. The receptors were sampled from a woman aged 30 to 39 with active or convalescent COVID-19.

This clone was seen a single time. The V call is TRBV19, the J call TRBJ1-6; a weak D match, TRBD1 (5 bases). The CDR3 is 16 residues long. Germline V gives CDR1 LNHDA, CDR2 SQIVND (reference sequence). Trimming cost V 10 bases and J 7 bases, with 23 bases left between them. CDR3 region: CATKGQGPHTNSPLHF. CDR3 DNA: TGTGCCACCAAGGGCCAGGGCCCACATACAAATTCACCCCTCCACTTT.

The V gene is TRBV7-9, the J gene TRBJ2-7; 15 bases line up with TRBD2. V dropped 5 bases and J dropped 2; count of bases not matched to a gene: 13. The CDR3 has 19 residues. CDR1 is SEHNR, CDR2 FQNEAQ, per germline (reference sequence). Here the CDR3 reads CASSRFSGTSGGQTYEQYF. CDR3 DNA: TGTGCCAGCAGCCGTTTCTCTGGGACTAGCGGGGGGCAAACCTACGAGCAGTACTTC.

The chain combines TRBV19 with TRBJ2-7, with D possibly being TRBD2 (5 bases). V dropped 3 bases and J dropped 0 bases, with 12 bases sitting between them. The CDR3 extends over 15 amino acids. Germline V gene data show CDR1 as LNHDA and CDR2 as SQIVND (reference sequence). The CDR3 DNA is TGTGCCAGTAGTATTTTTGGCGGGCTCTCCTACGAGCAGTACTTC. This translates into CASSIFGGLSYEQYF.

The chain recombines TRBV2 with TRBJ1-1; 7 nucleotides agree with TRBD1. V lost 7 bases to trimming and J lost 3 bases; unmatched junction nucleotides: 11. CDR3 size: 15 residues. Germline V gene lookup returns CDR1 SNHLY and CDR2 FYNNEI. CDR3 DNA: TGTGCCAGCATTTATAGACAGGGTCGGGACACTGAAGCTTTCTTT. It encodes CASIYRQGRDTEAFF.

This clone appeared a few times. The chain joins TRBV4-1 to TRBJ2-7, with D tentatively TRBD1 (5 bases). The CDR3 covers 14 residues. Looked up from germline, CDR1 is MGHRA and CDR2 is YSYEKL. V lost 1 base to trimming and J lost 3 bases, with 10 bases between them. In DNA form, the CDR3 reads TGCGCCAGCAGCCAAGGCGTGGGGCTCTACGAGCAGTACTTC. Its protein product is CASSQGVGLYEQYF.

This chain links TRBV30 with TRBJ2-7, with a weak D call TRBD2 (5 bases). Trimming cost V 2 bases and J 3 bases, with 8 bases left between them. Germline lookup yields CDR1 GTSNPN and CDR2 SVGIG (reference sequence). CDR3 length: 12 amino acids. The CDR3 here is CAWSYGDYEQYF. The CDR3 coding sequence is TGTGCCTGGAGTTACGGGGACTACGAGCAGTACTTC.